The 22 T cell receptor beta chains below were found in one sample sequenced in a study of monozygotic twins with cystic fibrosis. Produced via immunoSEQ multiplex PCR; TCRdb's table is partial and in-frame only. The sample includes under 25,000 clones, around 97% seen only once; the top ten take about 2%. The sample taken for sequencing was blood. The receptor source for this set is a woman in her 30s with cystic fibrosis.

This clone has just one count. This chain connects TRBV14 to TRBJ1-1, with 8 bases aligning to TRBD1. V gave up 4 bases and J gave up 7 bases; unmatched junction bases: 8. CDR3 length equals 14 residues. Germline CDR1 and CDR2: SGHDN and FVKESK. This CDR3 is CASSPDRAYGEAFF. The CDR3, as DNA: TGTGCCAGCAGCCCGGACAGGGCTTATGGTGAAGCTTTCTTT.

This chain joins TRBV2 and TRBJ1-5, with unresolved D. V was cut by 6 bases and J by 3 bases, with 9 bases left in between. Germline V gene lookup returns CDR1 SNHLY and CDR2 FYNNEI. The length of the CDR3 is 13 residues. The CDR3 reads CASSDYTNQPQHF. The CDR3, as DNA: TGTGCCAGCAGCGATTACACCAATCAGCCCCAGCATTTT.

A single count supports this clone. The chain is built from TRBV19 and TRBJ2-2, with D possibly being TRBD2 (5 bases). CDR1 and CDR2 (germline): LNHDA, SQIVND (reference sequence). There are 13 residues in the CDR3. V dropped 0 bases and J dropped 6 bases, with 5 bases sitting between them. The CDR3 loop is CASSIEGAGELFF. The CDR3 DNA reads TGTGCCAGTAGTATAGAGGGAGCCGGGGAGCTGTTTTTT.

The chain employs TRBV25-1 and TRBJ1-2; the match to TRBD1 covers 7 bases. V lost 5 bases, J lost 6 bases, and 3 bases stayed unmatched. This CDR3 spans 12 amino acids. CDR1 and CDR2 from the germline V gene are MGHDK and SYGVNS. CDR3: CASSITGDGYTF. The CDR3 DNA reads as TGTGCCAGCAGTATAACAGGGGATGGCTACACCTTC.

V gene TRBV11-2 combines with J gene TRBJ2-6; no clear D. The CDR3 totals 16 residues. CDR1 and CDR2 from the germline V gene are SGHAT and FQNNGV. The V end lost 5 bases, the J end lost 2 bases, and 13 bases lay between the germline ends. Here the CDR3 reads CASSPRRFAGANVLTF. Written as DNA, the CDR3 is TGTGCCAGCAGCCCGAGACGGTTCGCTGGGGCCAACGTCCTGACTTTC.

V is TRBV5-1 and J is TRBJ2-2, with D perhaps matching TRBD1 (6 bases). CDR1 is SGHRS, CDR2 YFSETQ, per germline. CDR3 length equals 15 residues. Trimming took 2 bases from V and 8 from J, leaving 16 bases between them. The CDR3 loop reads CASSLQQGRLGELFF. The DNA for the CDR3 is TGCGCCAGCAGCTTACAACAGGGCCGGTTAGGGGAGCTGTTTTTT.

The chain employs TRBV10-1 and TRBJ2-3; D might be TRBD2 (6 bases). Germline V lookup: CDR1 WNHNN, CDR2 SYGVQD (reference sequence). The CDR3 length is 13 residues. V dropped 4 bases and J dropped 3 bases, with 8 bases sitting between them. CDR3 protein: CASSVRETDTQYF. The CDR3 DNA is TGCGCCAGCAGTGTACGGGAGACAGATACGCAGTATTTT.

This rearrangement joins TRBV5-6 to TRBJ2-1; TRBD2 aligns across 12 bases. The germline gives CDR1 SGHDT, CDR2 YYEEEE. J gave up 0 bases and V 3 bases, and 10 bases lay outside the gene matches. The CDR3 consists of 19 residues. The CDR3 DNA sequence: TGTGCCAGCAGCTCAGCCGGGACTAGCGGGCCGCGCTCCTACAATGAGCAGTTCTTC. Encoded protein: CASSSAGTSGPRSYNEQFF.

The CDR3 nucleotides are TGTGCCAGCAGCTTATCCAGGGGGATGAACACTGAAGCTTTCTTT. Translating it yields CASSLSRGMNTEAFF. V and J are TRBV7-6 and TRBJ1-1; TRBD1 matches 7 bases. The CDR3 is made up of 15 amino acids. Germline-derived CDR1 and CDR2 are SGHVS and FNYEAQ. Trimming took 2 bases from V and 0 from J; bases not matched to a gene: 3.

J is TRBJ2-7 and V is TRBV10-2, with D hard to call. Trimming removed 1 base at V and 6 bases at J, with 7 bases between. The CDR3 runs 12 residues. CDR1 WSHSY and CDR2 SAAADI come from the germline V gene. Here the CDR3 DNA reads TGCGCCAGCAGTGAGTGGATCGGCGAGCAGTACTTC. Its protein product is CASSEWIGEQYF.

The chain combines TRBV6-1 with TRBJ2-4; D ambiguous. Trimming left V 2 bases short and J 14 bases short, with 13 bases between. Germline V gives CDR1 MNHNS, CDR2 SASEGT. The CDR3 is made up of 12 amino acids. The CDR3: CASSELPGPEYF. The CDR3 DNA reads TGTGCCAGCAGTGAATTGCCGGGTCCTGAGTACTTC.

As concerns this clone: An end of the junction differs from the germline gene, which may be a read error. The chain joins TRBV7-7 to TRBJ2-6; D gene unclear. This CDR3 has 13 amino acids. CDR1 and CDR2 from the germline V gene are SSHAT and FNYEAQ (reference sequence). DNA for the CDR3: TGTGCTAGCAGCCCTTCTGGGGCCAACGTCCTGACTTTC. It is translated as CASSPSGANVLTF.

This clone came up once. The genes are TRBV6-5 and TRBJ1-5; D is undetermined. Deletions cut 10 bases from V and 0 bases from J, with 4 bases between. Germline CDR1 is MNHEY and CDR2 is SVGAGI. The CDR3 is 11 amino acids. The CDR3 loop reads CAKNSNQPQHF. As DNA, the CDR3 is TGTGCCAAGAATAGCAATCAGCCCCAGCATTTT.

The chain is built from TRBV5-6 and TRBJ1-1; 8 nucleotides agree with TRBD1. In germline, CDR1 is SGHDT, CDR2 YYEEEE. This CDR3 is built from 18 residues. After removal of 4 bases from V and 3 bases from J, the junction contained 17 bases not matched to a gene. The CDR3 region has the DNA TGTGCCAGCAGCCAAATAGTTACCGGGACAGGACATTACACTGAAGCTTTCTTT. Translation gives CASSQIVTGTGHYTEAFF.

This chain uses TRBV5-1 with TRBJ1-6; maybe TRBD1 (5 bases). Per the germline V gene, CDR1 is SGHRS and CDR2 is YFSETQ. The CDR3 is 15 residues long. Trimming took off 0 bases at V and 6 bases at J, with 10 bases between the two ends. The CDR3 spells CASSLGVGGNSPLHF. For the CDR3, the DNA is TGCGCCAGCAGCTTGGGGGTCGGGGGTAATTCACCCCTCCACTTT.

The chain links TRBV7-2 to TRBJ2-3; TRBD1 might be the D (5 bases). This CDR3 has 13 residues. Germline V gene data show CDR1 as SGHTA and CDR2 as FQGNSA. Trimming removed 7 bases from V and 3 bases from J, with 11 bases in between. The CDR3 reads CASTSSGTDTQYF. The CDR3 DNA reads TGTGCCAGCACCTCGTCAGGGACAGATACGCAGTATTTT.

The chain uses TRBV13 and TRBJ2-2; D unresolved. Germline V lookup: CDR1 PRHDT, CDR2 FYEKMQ (reference sequence). CDR3 size: 12 residues. The V gene lost 4 bases and the J gene lost 4 bases, with 4 bases spanning the gap. CDR3 bases: TGTGCCAGCAGCTCAACCACCGGGGAGCTGTTTTTT. It is translated as CASSSTTGELFF.

V and J are TRBV7-9 and TRBJ2-7; D unresolved. The CDR3 loop spans 11 amino acids. Germline-derived CDR1 and CDR2 are SEHNR and FQNEAQ (reference sequence). V gave up 5 bases and J gave up 7 bases, with 9 bases separating them. DNA for the CDR3: TGTGCCAGCAGCCCCGCTGGAGAGCAGTACTTC. Protein product: CASSPAGEQYF.

The chain has TRBV19 and TRBJ1-3; 7 bases are shared with TRBD1. The junction had 11 bases not matched to a gene; V was cut back by 11 bases and J by 7 bases. This CDR3 region has 13 residues. Germline V CDR1 and CDR2: LNHDA, SQIVND (reference sequence). Here the CDR3 reads CAPKGGGGNTIYF. The CDR3 nucleotides are TGTGCCCCCAAGGGAGGGGGCGGGAACACCATATATTTT. The whole variable domain, filled in from reference TRBV19 and TRBJ1-3, reads DGGITQSPKYLFRKEGQNVTLSCEQNLNHDAMYWYRQDPGQGLRLIYYSQIVNDFQKGDIAEGYSVSREKKESFPLTVTSAQKNPTAFYLCAPKGGGGNTIYFGEGSWLTVV.

The chain joins TRBV19 to TRBJ1-2; D is unclear. The CDR3 runs to 12 residues. Deletions cut 6 bases from V and 2 bases from J, with 7 bases between. Germline loops: CDR1 LNHDA, CDR2 SQIVND (reference sequence). The CDR3 nucleotides are TGTGCCAGTAGCCCCGGGAACTATGGCTACACCTTC. This encodes CASSPGNYGYTF.

The chain has TRBV7-9 and TRBJ2-1; D remains unclear. The CDR3 loop spans 13 amino acids. The germline V gene encodes CDR1 SEHNR and CDR2 FQNEAQ (reference sequence). The germline V and J ends were trimmed by 5 bases and 8 bases, with 13 bases remaining between them. The CDR3: CASSRIGSDEQFF. In DNA, the CDR3 is TGTGCCAGCAGCCGAATAGGATCGGATGAGCAGTTCTTC.

The chain has TRBV4-1 and TRBJ2-5; 7 positions agree with TRBD2. With V trimmed by 4 bases and J by 4 bases, 9 bases remained unmatched. The CDR3 runs to 15 residues. The germline CDR1 and CDR2 sequences are MGHRA and YSYEKL. DNA of the CDR3: TGCGCCAGCAGCCGGGAACTAGCTAGCGGAGAGACCCAGTACTTC. Protein: CASSRELASGETQYF.